This TCR beta chain was sequenced in a study of regulatory T cells in long-lasting Graves disease. Background on the study: In persistent Graves' disease, antithyroid drugs had been taken for over 5 years and TSH receptor antibodies stayed positive. Study outcomes and limitations: For persistent Graves' patients, TCR diversity was lower than for newly diagnosed ones.

Note on this clonotype: What it recognizes is unknown.

Germline values: CDR1 MGHDK, CDR2 SYGVNS. The CDR3 contains 13 residues. The V segment lost 8 bases and the J segment 4 bases; nucleotides outside the gene matches: 6. As to time point: persistent/refractory GD, antithyroid drugs over 5 years with positive TRAb. Isolated PBMC RNA provided the starting material for the TCR library. Patients were enrolled at an endocrinology department in Xi'an, China. TCR beta libraries were built with iRepertoire HTBI primers and Arm-PCR of CDR3 regions. In the original processing: Taken together, the samples had 60 to 80 TRBV and more than 12 TRBJ segments identified. TCRdb used MiXCR to reprocess the multiplex PCR reads, holding one entry per CDR3 protein. The V and J calls here are based on TCRdb, not the publication. Of under 450,000 distinct CDR3 sequences listed, around 22% are singletons.

The sample consisted of peripheral blood mononuclear cells (PBMCs), taken when the disease was refractory, from a patient treated with antithyroid drugs. This clonotype was sampled from a female donor with Graves disease. This chain links TRBV25-1 with TRBJ1-2, with 8 nucleotides matching TRBD1. CDR3: CASARQGSYGYTF. The DNA of the CDR3 is TGTGCCAGCGCCAGACAGGGGAGCTATGGCTACACCTTC.